This TCR beta chain emerged from a study of patients and donors after allogeneic stem cell transplantation. Germline values: CDR1 MNHEY, CDR2 SVGAGI. Trimming removed 7 bases from V and 1 base from J, with 17 bases in between. The CDR3 runs to 17 residues. TCRdb redid the calling of the RT-PCR reads with MiXCR, one entry per CDR3 protein. The top ten hold about 50% of the sample, which has around 150,000 distinct CDR3 sequences, about two fifths seen once. The clonotype was recovered from a human donor who was either an allogeneic HSCT recipient or a stem cell or donor lymphocyte infusion donor (not recorded which). It is not recorded whose cells these are; they may come from a transplant donor. The sequenced sample consisted of blood, either unsorted or a sorted T cell fraction (not recorded which). The V call is TRBV6-5, the J call TRBJ2-6, with no clear D. The CDR3 loop is CASKSMYRTSGANVLTF. The CDR3 DNA reads TGTGCCAGCAAGAGTATGTACCGAACTTCTGGGGCCAACGTCCTGACTTTC.